This record covers a single TCR beta chain. Researchers ran the assay at a deep level. Sequencing used immunoSEQ multiplex PCR; TCRdb keeps in-frame clones, though not all of them. The sample lists approximately 2.4 million clones, approximately 95% occurring once. The record originates from a study of shared clonotypes between healthy human individuals. In the study overall: For every donor, three CD4 naive, three CD4 memory, two CD8 naive and one CD8 memory plates were used.

Germline V CDR1 and CDR2: MDHEN, SYDVKM. The V and J ends lost 7 bases and 3 bases respectively, with 13 bases between them. This CDR3 has 14 amino acids. The clonotype was recovered from a man aged 18 to 30 in good health. The specimen sequenced was naive CD4+ T cells sorted from blood. Subset meaning: CD45RA+ positively selected. The chain has TRBV28 and TRBJ1-5; D is undetermined. The DNA of the CDR3 is TGTGCCAGCATTCCTCATGGCCTCAATCAGCCCCAGCATTTT. It codes for CASIPHGLNQPQHF.